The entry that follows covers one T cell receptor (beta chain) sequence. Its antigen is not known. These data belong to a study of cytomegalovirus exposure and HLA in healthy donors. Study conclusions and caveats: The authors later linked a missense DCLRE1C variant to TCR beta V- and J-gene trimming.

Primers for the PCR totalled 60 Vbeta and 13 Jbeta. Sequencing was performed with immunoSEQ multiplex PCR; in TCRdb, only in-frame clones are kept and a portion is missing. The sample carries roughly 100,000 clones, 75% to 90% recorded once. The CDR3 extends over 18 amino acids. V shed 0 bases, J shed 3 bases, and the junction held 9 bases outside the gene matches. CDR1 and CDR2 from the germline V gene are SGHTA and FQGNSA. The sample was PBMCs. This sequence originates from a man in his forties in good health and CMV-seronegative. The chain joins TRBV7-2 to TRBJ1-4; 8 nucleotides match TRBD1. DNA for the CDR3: TGTGCCAGCAGCTTAGCGTGGACCCGACAGGGGCCTAATGAAAAACTGTTTTTT. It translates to CASSLAWTRQGPNEKLFF.